This record looks at one T cell receptor beta chain sequence and its context. The CDR3 is 12 amino acids. The V end was cut by 1 base, the J end by 14 bases, with 12 bases between. Germline values: CDR1 SGHVS, CDR2 FQNEAQ. TCRdb reprocessed the 5' RACE reads via MiXCR and lists one record per CDR3 protein. Found here are a few hundred thousand distinct CDR3 sequences, about 5.2% of them singletons; the top ten hold more than 3%. These data are taken from a study of T cells after yellow fever vaccination. Turning to the study itself: Low-cell-number fractions were prepared with SMART-Seq v4 Ultra Low Input.

The input for sequencing was CD4+ T cells sorted from PBMCs, taken on the day of the yellow fever booster vaccination. This clonotype was obtained from a man aged 18 to 35 who received the YFV17D yellow fever vaccine. The gene calls are TRBV7-8 and TRBJ2-1; tentative D call: TRBD2 (5 bases). CDR3 amino acids: CASSLDSGKEFF. CDR3 sequence (DNA): TGTGCCAGCAGCTTAGATTCGGGGAAGGAGTTCTTC.